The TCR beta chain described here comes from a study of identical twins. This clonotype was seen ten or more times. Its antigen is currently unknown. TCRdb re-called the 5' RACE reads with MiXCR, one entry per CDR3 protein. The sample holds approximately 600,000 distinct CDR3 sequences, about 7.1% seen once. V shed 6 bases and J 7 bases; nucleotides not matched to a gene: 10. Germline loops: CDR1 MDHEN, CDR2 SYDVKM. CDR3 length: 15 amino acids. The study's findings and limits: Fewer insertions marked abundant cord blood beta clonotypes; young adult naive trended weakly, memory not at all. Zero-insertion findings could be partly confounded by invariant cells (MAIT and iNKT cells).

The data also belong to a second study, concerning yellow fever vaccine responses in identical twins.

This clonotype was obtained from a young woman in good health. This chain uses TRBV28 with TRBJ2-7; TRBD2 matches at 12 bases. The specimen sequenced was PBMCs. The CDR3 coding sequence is TGTGCCAGCAGCCGAGAGACTAGCGGGAGTGGAGAGCAGTACTTC. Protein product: CASSRETSGSGEQYF.